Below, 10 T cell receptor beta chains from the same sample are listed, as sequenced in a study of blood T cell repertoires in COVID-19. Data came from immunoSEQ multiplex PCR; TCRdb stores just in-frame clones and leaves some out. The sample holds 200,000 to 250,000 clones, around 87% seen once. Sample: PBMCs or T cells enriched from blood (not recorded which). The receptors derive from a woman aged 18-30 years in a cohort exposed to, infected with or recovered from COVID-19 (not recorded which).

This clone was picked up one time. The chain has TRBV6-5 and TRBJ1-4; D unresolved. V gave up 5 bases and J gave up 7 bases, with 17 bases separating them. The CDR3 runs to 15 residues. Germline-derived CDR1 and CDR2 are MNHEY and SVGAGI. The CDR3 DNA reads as TGTGCCAGCAGTCAGATACCCGGCCGGAGTGAAAAACTGTTTTTT. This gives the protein CASSQIPGRSEKLFF.

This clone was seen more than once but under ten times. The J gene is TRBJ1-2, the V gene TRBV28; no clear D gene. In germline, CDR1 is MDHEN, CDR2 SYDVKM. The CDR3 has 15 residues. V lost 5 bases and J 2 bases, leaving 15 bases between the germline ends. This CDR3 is CASSPGERPNYGYTF. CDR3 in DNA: TGTGCCAGCAGTCCCGGGGAGCGGCCAAACTATGGCTACACCTTC.

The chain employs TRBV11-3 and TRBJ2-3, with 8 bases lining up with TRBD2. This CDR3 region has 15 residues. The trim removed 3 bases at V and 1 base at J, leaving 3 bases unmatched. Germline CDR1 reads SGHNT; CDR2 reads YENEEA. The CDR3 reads CASSFGAGGTDTQYF. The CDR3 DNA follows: TGTGCCAGCAGCTTCGGAGCGGGAGGCACAGATACGCAGTATTTT.

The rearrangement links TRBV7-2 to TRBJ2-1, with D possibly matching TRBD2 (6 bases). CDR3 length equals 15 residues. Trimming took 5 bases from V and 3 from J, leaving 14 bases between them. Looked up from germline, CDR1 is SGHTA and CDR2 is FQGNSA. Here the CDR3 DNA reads TGTGCCAGCAGCCAAGCCCGGGACTTCTACAATGAGCAGTTCTTC. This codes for CASSQARDFYNEQFF.

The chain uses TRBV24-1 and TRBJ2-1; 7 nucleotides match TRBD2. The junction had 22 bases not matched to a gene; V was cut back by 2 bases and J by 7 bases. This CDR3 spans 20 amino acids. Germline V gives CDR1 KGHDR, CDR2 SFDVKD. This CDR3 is CATSDSPGRLRGGPRNEQFF. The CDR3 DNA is TGTGCCACCAGTGATTCCCCCGGACGGTTAAGGGGAGGGCCTCGTAATGAGCAGTTCTTC.

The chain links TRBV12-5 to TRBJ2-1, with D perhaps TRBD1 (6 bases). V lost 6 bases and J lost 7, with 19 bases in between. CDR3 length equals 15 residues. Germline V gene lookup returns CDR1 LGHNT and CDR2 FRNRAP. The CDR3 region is CASGNLNRVGNEQFF. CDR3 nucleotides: TGTGCTAGTGGAAACCTCAACAGGGTCGGGAATGAGCAGTTCTTC.

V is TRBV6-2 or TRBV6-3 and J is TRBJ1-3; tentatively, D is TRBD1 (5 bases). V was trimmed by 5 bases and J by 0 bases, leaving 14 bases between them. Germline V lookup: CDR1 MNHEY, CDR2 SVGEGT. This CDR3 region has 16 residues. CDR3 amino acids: CASSTSTGVSGNTIYF. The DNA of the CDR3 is TGTGCCAGCAGTACCTCTACAGGCGTCTCTGGAAACACCATATATTTT.

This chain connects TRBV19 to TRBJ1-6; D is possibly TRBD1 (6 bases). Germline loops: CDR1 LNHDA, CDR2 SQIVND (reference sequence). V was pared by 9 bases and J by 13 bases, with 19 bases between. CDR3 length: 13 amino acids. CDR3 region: CASKGEQFGPLHF. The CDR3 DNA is TGTGCCAGCAAGGGGGAACAGTTTGGGCCCCTCCACTTT.

This CDR3 reads CASSRGLPSTGELFF. CDR3 bases: TGTGCCAGCAGCCGCGGGCTACCTTCTACCGGGGAGCTGTTTTTT. The V gene is TRBV7-3, the J gene TRBJ2-2, with D possibly being TRBD2 (5 bases). Trimming left V 5 bases short and J 5 bases short, with 15 bases between. CDR1 is SGHTA and CDR2 is FQGTGA in the germline V gene. CDR3 length equals 15 residues.

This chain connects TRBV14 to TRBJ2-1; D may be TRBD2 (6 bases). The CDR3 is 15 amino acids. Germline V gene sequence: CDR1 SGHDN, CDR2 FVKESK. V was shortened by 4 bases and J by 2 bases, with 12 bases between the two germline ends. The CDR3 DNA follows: TGTGCCAGCAGCCCCTCTTCGGGGGCCTACAATGAGCAGTTCTTC. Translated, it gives CASSPSSGAYNEQFF.